The rows below give T cell receptor beta chains drawn from one sample of a study of shared clonotypes between healthy human individuals. The protocol was immunoSEQ multiplex PCR, while the TCRdb copy is restricted to in-frame clones and leaves out a portion. There are about 800,000 clones in the sample; about 97% occur only once, and about 0.25% lies in the top ten. Sequenced: naive CD8+ T cells sorted from blood. These receptors came from a young man in good health. Both conserved end residues are part of each CDR3. The D gene is left open where the match is weak. Expanded clones get a size class; other rows say once, few or many, or leave the size out.

j_call d_call v_call clone_size cdr3_nt cdr3_aa
TRBJ1-5 TRBD1 TRBV6-6 - TGTGCCAGCAGTCAAGACAGGGTGGATCAGCCCCAGCATTTT CASSQDRVDQPQHF
TRBJ2-7 - TRBV7-9 - TGTGCCAGCAGCTTACAACCGAGGGCAGGGAGATACGAGCAGTACTTC CASSLQPRAGRYEQYF
TRBJ2-2 TRBD2 TRBV5-5 - TGTGCCAGCAGCTCGGGACTAGATTACACCGGGGAGCTGTTTTTT CASSSGLDYTGELFF
TRBJ1-5 - TRBV6-6 - TGTGCCAGCAGTCCCCGACTGATAGACAATCAGCCCCAGCATTTT CASSPRLIDNQPQHF
TRBJ2-7 TRBD1 TRBV27 - TGTGCCAGCAGTTTAGGGACAGGGTTGCACGAGCAGTACTTC CASSLGTGLHEQYF
TRBJ1-5 - TRBV7-2 - TGTGCCAGCAGCTTAGAACCCGGTCAGCCCCAGCATTTT CASSLEPGQPQHF
TRBJ2-2 TRBD2 TRBV5-4 - TGTGCCAGCAGCTTGGGACTAGCGGCCTCGGGCACCGGGGAGCTGTTTTTT CASSLGLAASGTGELFF
TRBJ2-5 - TRBV11-2 - TGTGCCAGCAGCTCCCTTGATCTGGCGCTGAACGCCCAGTACTTC CASSSLDLALNAQYF
TRBJ2-5 TRBD1 TRBV5-5 - TGTGCCAGCAGCTTGGCAGGGGGTCAAGAGACCCAGTACTTC CASSLAGGQETQYF
TRBJ1-1 - TRBV7-9 - TGTGCCAGCAGCTCGAATCTAAACACTGAAGCTTTCTTT CASSSNLNTEAFF
TRBJ2-7 TRBD2 TRBV11-2 - TGTGCCAGCAGCCCCGGGACTAGCGGCATACTATCCTACGAGCAGTACTTC CASSPGTSGILSYEQYF
TRBJ2-1 - TRBV7-6 - TGTGCCAGCAGCTTAGATAGCGAGAGGACCTACAATGAGCAGTTCTTC CASSLDSERTYNEQFF
TRBJ2-1 - TRBV4-2 - TGTGCCAGCAGCCAGCAGCGGTCCTCCTACAATGAGCAGTTCTTC CASSQQRSSYNEQFF
TRBJ2-5 - TRBV2 once TGTGCCAGCAGTGAAGAGGGGTACAGCGAGACCCAGTACTTC CASSEEGYSETQYF
TRBJ2-3 - TRBV7-8 - TGTGCCAGCGTAGTAGCACCCTCTAGCACAGATACGCAGTATTTT CASVVAPSSTDTQYF
TRBJ1-1 - TRBV5-1 - TGCGCCAGCAGCCAGGGGTTTCAGAACACTGAAGCTTTCTTT CASSQGFQNTEAFF
TRBJ2-1 - TRBV14 - TGTGCCAGCAGCCAAGGTTGGGCGGGCGACTCCTACAATGAGCAGTTCTTC CASSQGWAGDSYNEQFF
TRBJ2-7 TRBD1 TRBV13 - TGTGCCAGCAGCTCAGTAGTGACAGGGGACGAGCAGTACTTC CASSSVVTGDEQYF
TRBJ2-7 TRBD1 TRBV27 - TGTGCCAGCAGTTCGACAGGGCCGACCTACGAGCAGTACTTC CASSSTGPTYEQYF
TRBJ2-2 - TRBV5-1 - TGCGCCAGCAGCTCCCTAAGCTCGGGGGAGCTGTTTTTT CASSSLSSGELFF
TRBJ1-1 - TRBV19 - TGTGCCAGTAGTGAGGCTCCAGGCAGGGTGAACACTGAAGCTTTCTTT CASSEAPGRVNTEAFF
TRBJ2-7 - TRBV2 once TGTGCCAGCAAAGGGCACGAGCAGTACTTC CASKGHEQYF
TRBJ1-1 TRBD1 TRBV7-6 once TGTGCCAGCAGCACGACAGGGGGCACTGAAGCTTTCTTT CASSTTGGTEAFF
TRBJ2-1 - TRBV13 once TGTGCCAGCAGCTTAATGGATTGGGAGCAGTTCTTC CASSLMDWEQFF
TRBJ1-3 - TRBV29-1 - TGCAGCGCTGAGGTTGGAAACACCATATATTTT CSAEVGNTIYF
TRBJ2-7 - TRBV7-2 - TGTGCCAGCAGCCCCTTGGACTATCTCGAGCAGTACTTC CASSPLDYLEQYF
TRBJ2-7 - TRBV6-1 few TGTGCCAGCAGTGATTTTTCAGGGCTCGAGCAGTACTTC CASSDFSGLEQYF
TRBJ2-7 - TRBV4-1 once TGCGCCAGCAGCCAAGACCGGGACTTCTACGAGCAGTACTTC CASSQDRDFYEQYF
TRBJ2-1 - TRBV7-9 - TGTGCCAGCACGCCCCGGCTAGTCAGGGACAATGAGCAGTTCTTC CASTPRLVRDNEQFF
TRBJ1-1 TRBD1 TRBV5-6 - TGTGCCAGCAGCCCCGAGGGGGACAGGGTATATGTCGGAGGGACTGAAGCTTTCTTT CASSPEGDRVYVGGTEAFF
TRBJ1-5 - TRBV27 once TGTGCCACGCGACATGGGACTAATCAGCCCCAGCATTTT CATRHGTNQPQHF
TRBJ1-5 TRBD1 TRBV6-8 - TGTGCCAGCACCCCACAGACAGGGGCCCGTCAGCCCCAGCATTTT CASTPQTGARQPQHF
TRBJ1-1 - TRBV6-5 once TGTGCCAGCACCCTACAGGGCGGGTCTCGTGAAGCTTTCTTT CASTLQGGSREAFF
TRBJ2-7 - TRBV27 - TGTGCCAGCAGTTGGGTAGGTTACGAGCAGTACTTC CASSWVGYEQYF
TRBJ1-4 - TRBV21-1 - TGTGCCAGCAGCAACCAGGGATTTGATGAAAAACTGTTTTTT CASSNQGFDEKLFF
TRBJ2-7 TRBD2 TRBV28 - TGTGCCAGCAGCCTAAGGGTAGCGGGAGTATACGAGCAGTACTTC CASSLRVAGVYEQYF
TRBJ2-7 - TRBV7-9 - TGTGCCAGCAGCCTGGACTACTACGAGCAGTACTTC CASSLDYYEQYF
TRBJ2-7 TRBD1 TRBV27 - TGTGCCAGCAGTTTATCGGTAGGGGGCGCAGCCTACGAGCAGTACTTC CASSLSVGGAAYEQYF
TRBJ1-5 - TRBV9 - TGTGCCAGCAGCGTAGGCGGACAGAAAAATCAGCCCCAGCATTTT CASSVGGQKNQPQHF